This entry features one T cell receptor beta chain sequence. Germline V gene data show CDR1 as SGHRS and CDR2 as YFSETQ. The CDR3 is made up of 16 amino acids. The V and J ends lost 3 bases and 5 bases, in that order; junction bases with no gene match: 8. This entry comes from a study of blood T cell repertoires in COVID-19. TCRdb's table, derived via immunoSEQ multiplex PCR, lists solely in-frame clones and lacks some. Found here are roughly 190,000 clones, roughly four fifths of them singletons; the top ten hold approximately 12%. The sequenced sample consisted of PBMCs or T cells enriched from blood (not recorded which). This chain links TRBV5-1 with TRBJ2-1, with 10 bases identical to TRBD2. The clonotype originates from a man aged 40-50 years who had recovered from COVID-19. CDR3 region: CASSSLAGGRNNEQFF. CDR3 nucleotides: TGCGCCAGCAGCTCCTTAGCGGGAGGTAGGAACAATGAGCAGTTCTTC. The full variable domain, rest sourced from reference TRBV5-1 and TRBJ2-1, is KAGVTQTPRYLIKTRGQQVTLSCSPISGHRSVSWYQQTPGQGLQFLFEYFSETQRNKGNFPGRFSGRQFSNSRSEMNVSTLELGDSALYLCASSSLAGGRNNEQFFGPGTRLTVL.